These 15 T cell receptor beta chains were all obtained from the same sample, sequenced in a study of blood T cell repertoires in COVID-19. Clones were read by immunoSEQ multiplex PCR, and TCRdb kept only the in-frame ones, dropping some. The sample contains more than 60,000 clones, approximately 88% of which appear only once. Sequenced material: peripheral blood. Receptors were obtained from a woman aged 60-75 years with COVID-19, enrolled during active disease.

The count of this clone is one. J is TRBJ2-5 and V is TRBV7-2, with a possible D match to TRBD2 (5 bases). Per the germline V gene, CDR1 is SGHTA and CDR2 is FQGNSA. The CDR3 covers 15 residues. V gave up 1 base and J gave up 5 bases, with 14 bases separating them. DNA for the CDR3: TGTGCCAGCAGCTTAGGGGCGGGCTTGGGGGAGACCCAGTACTTC. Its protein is CASSLGAGLGETQYF.

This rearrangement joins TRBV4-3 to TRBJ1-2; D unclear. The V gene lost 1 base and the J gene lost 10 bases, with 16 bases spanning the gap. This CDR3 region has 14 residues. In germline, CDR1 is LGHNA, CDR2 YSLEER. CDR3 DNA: TGCGCCAGCAGCCAAGCTGCAGGAGGCAGAGACTACACCTTC. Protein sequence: CASSQAAGGRDYTF.

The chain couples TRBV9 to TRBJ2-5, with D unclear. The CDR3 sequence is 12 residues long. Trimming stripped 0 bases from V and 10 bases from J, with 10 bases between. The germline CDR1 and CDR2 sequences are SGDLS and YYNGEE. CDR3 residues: CASSVGAGNQYF. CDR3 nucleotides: TGTGCCAGCAGCGTAGGGGCCGGAAACCAGTACTTC. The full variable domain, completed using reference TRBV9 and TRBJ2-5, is DSGVTQTPKHLITATGQRVTLRCSPRSGDLSVYWYQQSLDQGLQFLIQYYNGEERAKGNILERFSAQQFPDLHSELNLSSLELGDSALYFCASSVGAGNQYFGPGTRLLVL.

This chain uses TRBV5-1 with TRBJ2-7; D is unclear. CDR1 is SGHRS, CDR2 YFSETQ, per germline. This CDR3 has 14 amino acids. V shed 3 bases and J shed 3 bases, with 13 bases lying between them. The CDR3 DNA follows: TGCGCCAGCAGCTCTGGAGTCGACCGCTACGAGCAGTACTTC. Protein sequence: CASSSGVDRYEQYF.

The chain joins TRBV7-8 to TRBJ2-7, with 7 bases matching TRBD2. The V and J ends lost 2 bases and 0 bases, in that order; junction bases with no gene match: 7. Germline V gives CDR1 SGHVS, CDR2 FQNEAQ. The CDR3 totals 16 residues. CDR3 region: CASSLLGGTSSYEQYF. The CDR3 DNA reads TGTGCCAGCAGCTTATTGGGGGGGACCTCCTCCTACGAGCAGTACTTC.

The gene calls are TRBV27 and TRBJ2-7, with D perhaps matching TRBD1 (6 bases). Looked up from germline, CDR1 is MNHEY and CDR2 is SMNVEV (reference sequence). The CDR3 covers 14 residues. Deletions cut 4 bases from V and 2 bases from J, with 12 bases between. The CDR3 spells CASSYREGPYEQYF. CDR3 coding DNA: TGTGCCAGCAGTTACAGGGAAGGCCCCTACGAGCAGTACTTC.

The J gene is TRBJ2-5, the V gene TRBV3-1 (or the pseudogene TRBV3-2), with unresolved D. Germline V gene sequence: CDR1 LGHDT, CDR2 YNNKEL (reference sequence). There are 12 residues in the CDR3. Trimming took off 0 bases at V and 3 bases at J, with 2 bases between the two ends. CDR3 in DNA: TGTGCCAGCAGCCAAGACAAAGAGACCCAGTACTTC. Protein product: CASSQDKETQYF.

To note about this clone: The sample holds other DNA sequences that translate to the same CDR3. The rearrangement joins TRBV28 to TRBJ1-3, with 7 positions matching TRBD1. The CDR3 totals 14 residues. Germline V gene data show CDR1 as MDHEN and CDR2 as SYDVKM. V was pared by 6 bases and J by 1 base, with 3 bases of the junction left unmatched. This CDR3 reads CASSLTGSGNTIYF. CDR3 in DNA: TGTGCCAGCAGCCTGACAGGGTCTGGAAACACCATATATTTT. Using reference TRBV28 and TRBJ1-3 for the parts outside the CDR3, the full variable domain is DVKVTQSSRYLVKRTGEKVFLECVQDMDHENMFWYRQDPGLGLRLIYFSYDVKMKEKGDIPEGYSVSREKKERFSLILESASTNQTSMYLCASSLTGSGNTIYFGEGSWLTVV.

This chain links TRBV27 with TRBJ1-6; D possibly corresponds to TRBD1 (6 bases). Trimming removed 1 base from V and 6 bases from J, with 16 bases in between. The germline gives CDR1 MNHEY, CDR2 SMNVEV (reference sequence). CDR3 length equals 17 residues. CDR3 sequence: CASSLYGRGVGNSPLHF. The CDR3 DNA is TGTGCCAGCAGTTTATATGGCAGGGGCGTCGGTAATTCACCCCTCCACTTT.

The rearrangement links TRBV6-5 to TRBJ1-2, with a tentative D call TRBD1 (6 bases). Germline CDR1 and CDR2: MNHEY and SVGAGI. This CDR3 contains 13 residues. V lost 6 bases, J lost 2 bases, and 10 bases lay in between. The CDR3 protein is CASRGHQNYGYTF. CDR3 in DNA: TGTGCCAGCAGGGGACACCAGAACTATGGCTACACCTTC.

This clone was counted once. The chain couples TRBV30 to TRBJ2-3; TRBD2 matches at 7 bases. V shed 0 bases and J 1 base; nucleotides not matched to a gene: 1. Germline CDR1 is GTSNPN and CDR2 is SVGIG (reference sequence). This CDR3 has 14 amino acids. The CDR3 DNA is TGTGCCTGGAGTGTACGGGGGGGCACAGATACGCAGTATTTT. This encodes CAWSVRGGTDTQYF.

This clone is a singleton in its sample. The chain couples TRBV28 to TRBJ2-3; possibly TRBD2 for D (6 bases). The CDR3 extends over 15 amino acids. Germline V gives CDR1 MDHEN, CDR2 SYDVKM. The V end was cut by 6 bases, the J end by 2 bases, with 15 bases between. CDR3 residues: CASRLWDFPTDTQYF. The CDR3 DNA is TGTGCCAGCAGACTATGGGACTTCCCCACAGATACGCAGTATTTT.

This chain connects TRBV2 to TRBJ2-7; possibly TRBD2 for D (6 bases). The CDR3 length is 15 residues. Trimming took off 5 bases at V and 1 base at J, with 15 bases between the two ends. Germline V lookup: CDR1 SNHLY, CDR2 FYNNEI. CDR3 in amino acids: CASSPTGGASYEQYF. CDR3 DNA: TGTGCCAGCAGTCCCACCGGGGGAGCATCCTACGAGCAGTACTTC.

The CDR3 is CASSSTQSGGTEAFF. CDR3 DNA sequence: TGTGCCAGCAGCTCAACTCAATCAGGGGGCACTGAAGCTTTCTTT. V and J are TRBV7-9 and TRBJ1-1, with 7 bases fitting TRBD1. Germline assignment: CDR1 SEHNR and CDR2 FQNEAQ (reference sequence). The CDR3 consists of 15 residues. With V trimmed by 4 bases and J by 4 bases, 9 bases remained unmatched.

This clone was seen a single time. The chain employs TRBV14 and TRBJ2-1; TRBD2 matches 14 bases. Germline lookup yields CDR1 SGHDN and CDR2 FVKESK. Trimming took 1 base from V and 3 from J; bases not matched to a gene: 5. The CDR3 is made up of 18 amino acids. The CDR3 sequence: CASSQAQTSGRVYNEQFF. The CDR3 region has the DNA TGTGCCAGCAGCCAAGCCCAGACTAGCGGGAGGGTCTACAATGAGCAGTTCTTC.